Many counts were recorded for the clone carrying this TCR beta chain. As yet, its antigen is unknown. Germline V gene data show CDR1 as LGHNA and CDR2 as YSLEER. CDR3 length equals 12 residues. MiXCR, applied by TCRdb to the PCR reads, yields one record per CDR3 protein. In the table there are about 40,000 distinct CDR3 sequences, approximately 18% of which are singletons. These data belong to a study of molecular identifiers for immune sequencing clone quantification. Study results and caveats: Clones carrying above 20 RNA copies accounted for over 97% of effector molecules, under 1% in naive cells. Identical TCR molecules sharing a barcode could underestimate highly expanded clone sizes.

The sequence derives from a human donor in good health. Some libraries in this study had Jurkat cell RNA spiked in. What was sequenced was naive CD8+ T cells from blood, with Jurkat cell RNA spiked in. Subset specified: FACS-sorted CD8+CD4-CCR7+CD45RA+ naive T cells. The chain joins TRBV4-3 to TRBJ2-3, with 9 bases matching TRBD2. The CDR3 reads CASSGSSDTQYF. For the CDR3, the DNA is TGCGCGAGTAGCGGGAGTTCAGATACGCAGTATTTT.